Each of the 25 T cell receptor beta chains below was sequenced from the same sample in a study of spatial heterogeneity in lung cancer. Study results and caveats: Tumoral mutation counts were tracked by counts of expanded intratumoral alpha and beta TCRs.

For these TCRs, the target antigens are not known. TCRdb reprocessed the 5' RACE reads via MiXCR and lists one record per CDR3 protein. The sample lists about 20,000 distinct CDR3 sequences; around a sixth were seen once. Time point here: sample taken at primary tumor resection. The sample consisted of lung tumor tissue, taken at surgery. These receptors all stem from a female donor with early-stage non-small cell lung cancer.

In the case of this clonotype: Without the conserved terminal phenylalanine or tryptophan, this CDR3 likely stems from a read error. The chain joins TRBV4-1 to TRBJ2-5; D remains ambiguous. V lost 0 bases, J lost 3 bases, and 14 bases lay in between. The length of the CDR3 is 16 residues. Germline V gene data show CDR1 as MGHRA and CDR2 as YSYEKL. This chain's CDR3 is CASSQDGHLPEETQYL. The CDR3, as DNA: TGCGCCAGCAGCCAAGATGGGCATCTTCCCGAAGAGACCCAGTACCTC.

The V gene is TRBV3-1, the J gene TRBJ2-4, with no clear D. Germline values: CDR1 LGHDT, CDR2 YNNKEL (reference sequence). The CDR3 totals 16 residues. Trimming took off 3 bases at V and 0 bases at J, with 12 bases between the two ends. The CDR3 here is CASSHRRPLAKNIQYF. CDR3 nucleotides: TGTGCCAGCAGCCATAGACGACCACTAGCCAAAAACATTCAGTACTTC.

This clonotype was counted at least ten times. The chain combines TRBV20-1 with TRBJ2-7, with D possibly TRBD2 on 6 matching bases. The CDR3 runs to 15 residues. The V gene's germline CDR1 is DFQATT and CDR2 SNEGSKA (reference sequence). The V end was cut by 0 bases, the J end by 2 bases, with 14 bases between. CDR3: CSARDPSGGPYEQYF. The CDR3 bases are TGCAGTGCTAGAGATCCCTCCGGGGGACCCTACGAGCAGTACTTC.

This clonotype was detected many times. This chain links TRBV20-1 with TRBJ2-3; TRBD2 might be the D (7 bases). Trimming shortened V by 6 bases and J by 3 bases, and 13 bases separated the two germline ends. In germline, CDR1 is DFQATT, CDR2 SNEGSKA (reference sequence). The CDR3 sequence is 13 residues long. CDR3 protein: CSAYEGGTDTQYF. The CDR3, as DNA: TGCAGTGCCTACGAGGGGGGGACAGATACGCAGTATTTT.

The V gene is TRBV7-8, the J gene TRBJ2-2; maybe TRBD2 (6 bases). Trimming cost V 3 bases and J 7 bases, with 9 bases left between them. In germline, CDR1 is SGHVS, CDR2 FQNEAQ. This CDR3 is 13 amino acids long. CDR3 bases: TGTGCCAGCAGCTTCCCGGGAGTCGGGGAGCTGTTTTTT. Translating it yields CASSFPGVGELFF.

The gene calls are TRBV5-4 and TRBJ2-7; D is unclear. Germline V gene sequence: CDR1 SGHNT, CDR2 YYREEE (reference sequence). V was pared by 0 bases and J by 1 base, with 8 bases between. The CDR3 is 14 amino acids. The CDR3 region is CASSLDRSSYEQYF. Written as DNA, the CDR3 is TGTGCCAGCAGCTTGGATCGGTCGTCCTACGAGCAGTACTTC.

J is TRBJ2-3 and V is TRBV5-1; possible D gene TRBD2, 5 bases. The CDR3 is 16 residues long. Germline CDR1 reads SGHRS; CDR2 reads YFSETQ. V lost 0 bases, J lost 2 bases, and 13 bases lay in between. CDR3 sequence (DNA): TGCGCCAGCAGCTTGGGGCTAGCCTTTACCACAGATACGCAGTATTTT. This codes for CASSLGLAFTTDTQYF.

In this sample, this clonotype is medium-sized. The chain recombines TRBV20-1 with TRBJ2-7; 9 positions match TRBD1. This CDR3 comprises 14 residues. V shed 0 bases, J shed 2 bases, and the junction held 2 bases outside the gene matches. Germline-derived CDR1 and CDR2 are DFQATT and SNEGSKA (reference sequence). The CDR3 coding sequence is TGCAGTGCTAGAGATGGGGACAGGGCCTACGAGCAGTACTTC. Protein: CSARDGDRAYEQYF.

This clonotype was picked up many times. This sequence joins TRBV7-9 and TRBJ1-2; TRBD1 aligns across 7 bases. The CDR3 covers 14 residues. The junction had 6 bases not matched to a gene; V was cut back by 5 bases and J by 3 bases. In germline, CDR1 is SEHNR, CDR2 FQNEAQ (reference sequence). As DNA, the CDR3 is TGTGCCAGCAGCCCGACGGGGACAGACTATGGCTACACCTTC. It translates to CASSPTGTDYGYTF.

By its share, this clonotype is medium-sized. This rearrangement joins TRBV6-1 to TRBJ1-2; D ambiguous. V dropped 8 bases and J dropped 4 bases, with 14 bases sitting between them. CDR3 size: 13 residues. Germline V gene lookup returns CDR1 MNHNS and CDR2 SASEGT. Here the CDR3 reads CASRGPRAYGYTF. The CDR3 DNA is TGTGCCAGCCGTGGGCCCCGGGCCTATGGCTACACCTTC.

This clonotype showed up just a few times. The V and J genes are TRBV9 and TRBJ2-3; maybe TRBD1 (5 bases). The CDR3 contains 16 residues. The V gene lost 0 bases and the J gene lost 5 bases, with 16 bases spanning the gap. Germline CDR1 and CDR2: SGDLS and YYNGEE. The CDR3 DNA follows: TGTGCCAGCAGCGTAGAATTTAGTGGGGCTAAAGATACGCAGTATTTT. Translated, it gives CASSVEFSGAKDTQYF.

About this clonotype itself: Germline and junction disagree at one end, which may indicate a read error. V usage is TRBV18 and J usage is TRBJ2-7, with D unresolved. The germline V gene has CDR1 KGHSH and CDR2 LQKENI. CDR3 length equals 13 residues. CDR3 region: CASAPLDPYEQYF. The DNA for the CDR3 is TGTGCCAGCGCACCACTGGACCCCTACGAGCAGTACTTC.

V usage is TRBV20-1 and J usage is TRBJ2-4; D is unresolved. V lost 5 bases and J 0 bases, leaving 8 bases between the germline ends. The CDR3 length is 13 residues. Germline V lookup: CDR1 DFQATT, CDR2 SNEGSKA (reference sequence). The DNA for the CDR3 is TGCAGTGCTTTAGTACTAGCCAAAAACATTCAGTACTTC. It encodes CSALVLAKNIQYF.

As to this clonotype: A much larger clone differs by one base, so this may be a read error. The V call is TRBV21-1, the J call TRBJ2-7; the listed D gene, TRBD1, was not tested against the DNA. TRBV21-1 is reported as a pseudogene. The CDR3 contains 15 residues. CDR3 sequence reads: CDSSTGQGKSNEQYF. CDR3 sequence (DNA): TGTGACAGCAGCACAGGACAGGGCAAGAGCAACGAGCAGTACTTC.

This clonotype was counted between two and nine times. The V gene is TRBV10-1, the J gene TRBJ2-1; no clear D. V was cut by 0 bases and J by 6 bases, with 9 bases left in between. The germline gives CDR1 WNHNN, CDR2 SYGVQD (reference sequence). The CDR3 is 14 residues long. The CDR3 protein is CASSESRVLNEQFF. In DNA form, the CDR3 reads TGCGCCAGCAGTGAGTCTAGGGTACTCAATGAGCAGTTCTTC.

The chain recombines TRBV20-1 with TRBJ2-5; D might be TRBD1 (5 bases). Deletions cut 6 bases from V and 4 bases from J, with 21 bases between. CDR1 DFQATT and CDR2 SNEGSKA come from the germline V gene (reference sequence). This CDR3 region has 15 residues. In DNA, the CDR3 is TGCAGTGCCGACTTACGTGTCGTTAGGGGAGAGACCCAGTACTTC. Amino acids: CSADLRVVRGETQYF.

V usage is TRBV2 and J usage is TRBJ2-1, with D possibly matching TRBD2 (6 bases). V lost 3 bases and J lost 1, with 10 bases in between. The CDR3 totals 15 residues. In germline, CDR1 is SNHLY, CDR2 FYNNEI. The CDR3 DNA reads TGTGCCAGCAGTGAGAGGACTACTTCCTACAATGAGCAGTTCTTC. Translation: CASSERTTSYNEQFF.

In this sample, this clonotype turned up many times. V usage is TRBV27 and J usage is TRBJ2-1, with D uncertain. CDR1 and CDR2 from the germline V gene are MNHEY and SMNVEV (reference sequence). The V and J ends lost 6 bases and 4 bases respectively, with 19 bases between them. The CDR3 is 16 residues long. CDR3 residues: CASSRSSLDSYNEQFF. The CDR3 DNA reads as TGTGCCAGCAGCCGTAGTTCCCTAGACTCGTACAATGAGCAGTTCTTC.

The J gene is TRBJ2-1, the V gene TRBV2, with 12 bases matching TRBD2. Losses at the gene ends were 6 bases for V and 7 bases for J; bases not matched to a gene: 7. Germline CDR1 SNHLY, CDR2 FYNNEI. The CDR3 covers 15 residues. The CDR3 loop is CASRTSGSLSNEQFF. CDR3 coding DNA: TGTGCCAGCAGGACTAGCGGGAGCCTAAGTAATGAGCAGTTCTTC.

Only a few counts were recorded for this clonotype. V and J are TRBV9 and TRBJ2-3, with D unclear. The CDR3 extends over 11 amino acids. With 5 bases removed from V and 2 bases from J, the gap between germline ends came to 3 bases. Germline CDR1 reads SGDLS; CDR2 reads YYNGEE. The CDR3 DNA is TGTGCCAGCAGTTACACAGATACGCAGTATTTT. This encodes CASSYTDTQYF.

This clonotype was seen at least ten times. The chain joins TRBV20-1 to TRBJ2-7, with TRBD2 matching over 14 bases. With 4 bases clipped from V and 5 bases from J, the junction kept 7 bases outside the gene matches. CDR3 size: 15 residues. Germline loops: CDR1 DFQATT, CDR2 SNEGSKA (reference sequence). CDR3 in DNA: TGCAGTGCTACAGGACTAGCGGGGGGAACCCACGAGCAGTACTTC. Translated: CSATGLAGGTHEQYF.

The chain joins TRBV6-5 to TRBJ2-5; possibly TRBD1 or TRBD2 for D (5 bases each). V dropped 11 bases and J dropped 1 base, with 23 bases sitting between them. The CDR3 contains 16 residues. Germline loops: CDR1 MNHEY, CDR2 SVGAGI. The DNA for the CDR3 is TGTGCCGACACCCTCCGGGACGCGGAAACCCAAGAGACCCAGTACTTC. This encodes CADTLRDAETQETQYF.

This clonotype appeared a few times. The chain joins TRBV29-1 to TRBJ2-5; the D gene is possibly TRBD2 (7 bases). Germline CDR1 is SQVTM and CDR2 is ANQGSEA. The ends were cut back, 6 bases at V and 5 bases at J, with 19 bases in the middle. The CDR3 extends over 14 amino acids. Here the CDR3 reads CSVVLWEGDETQYF. The CDR3 DNA sequence: TGCAGCGTCGTTTTGTGGGAGGGGGATGAGACCCAGTACTTC.

This clonotype was observed many times. The rearrangement links TRBV3-1 to TRBJ2-7; no reliable D call. There are 12 residues in the CDR3. V was shortened by 3 bases and J by 9 bases, with 12 bases between the two germline ends. Germline CDR1 is LGHDT and CDR2 is YNNKEL (reference sequence). The CDR3 loop reads CASSHGDGAQYF. The CDR3 region has the DNA TGTGCCAGCAGCCACGGTGACGGTGCGCAGTACTTC.

The table lists this clonotype with many counts. The V gene is TRBV19, the J gene TRBJ2-5; D may be TRBD2 (6 bases). The CDR3 has 15 residues. V was cut by 3 bases and J by 5 bases, with 16 bases left in between. The germline V gene encodes CDR1 LNHDA and CDR2 SQIVND (reference sequence). Written as DNA, the CDR3 is TGTGCCAGTAGTATTGGTGGTGGCGGGGTGGAGACCCAGTACTTC. Encoded protein: CASSIGGGGVETQYF.